This T cell receptor (beta chain) was recovered during a study of blood T cells in healthy people across ages (dated by TCRdb to between 2014 and 2017). Turning to the overall study: Template switching captured roughly one uniquely barcoded TCR beta cDNA molecule per two T cells in model experiments. Two additional independent replicas of 1 million unique cDNA reads from the same blood draw were analyzed for two donors (one aged 18 to 30 and one aged 80 or older). The donors were split into four age groups: young (average 16 years), middle-aged (about 40), aged (more than 60) and long-lived (under 90). To track age-related changes in TCR beta repertoire diversity, the study relied on deep sequencing normalized with unique cDNA molecular identifiers. To avoid experimental bias, donors of different ages were distributed randomly across sequencing lanes. The research as a whole found: Estimates of total diversity from one million sequenced T cells were regarded as lower bounds and underestimates. Observed TCR beta diversity per million T cells fell roughly linearly with age, and a significant reduction was already apparent by age about 38. The CMV infection status of donors was not known, potentially confounding age-related changes in expanded clonotypes. There was a strong correlation between observed TCR beta diversity and the percentage of naive T cells measured by flow cytometry. Compared with the aged group, more naive CD4+ T cells, fewer expanded clones and increased TCR diversity were shown by the long-lived group, suggesting age selection. Bulk unsorted PBMC profiling prevented conclusive comparison of naive and antigen-experienced compartments.

A remark on this clonotype: Its antigen has not been determined. Base quality data are lacking; no much larger clone is found one base away.

Donors were a few dozen systemically healthy Caucasian individuals from Russia aged roughly 6 to 100 years. Each donor gave around 9.9 milliliters of peripheral blood, collected into EDTA-treated Vacutainer tubes. PBMCs were isolated by Ficoll-Paque density-gradient centrifugation, with at least 6 million obtained per sample. Trizol reagent was used to extract total RNA from the PBMCs, yielding at least 5.5 micrograms per sample. For every donor, flow cytometry on a PBMC aliquot measured the percentage of naive CD45RAhigh/CD27high T cells. Library generation was performed with 5' RACE. Sequencing took place on an Illumina HiSeq 2500. The second PCR ran for roughly 7 to 11 cycles and used a J-beta primer mix along with a sample-barcoded 5' primer. A template-switch 5' adaptor carrying 12 random nucleotides introduced a unique molecular identifier onto each TCR beta cDNA molecule. At least 3 million CDR3-containing paired-end reads were obtained from each sample. First-strand cDNA synthesis was performed from all RNA using the Mint cDNA synthesis kit, with priming by a TRBC-specific oligonucleotide. Following uracil-DNA glycosylase treatment, a first 18-cycle PCR with universal primers M1SS and BC2_uni_R was performed on all cDNA. Regarding the original processing steps: Each sample was normalized by randomly selecting 1 million high-quality reads, each carrying a distinct molecular identifier. Instead of being binned into consensus sequences, reads that shared molecular identifiers were thrown out. MiTCR, set to a Q25 quality threshold and the strictest error-elimination algorithm, was used for CDR3 identification, clonotype clustering and error correction. A nonparametric unseen species model using Euler transformation provided a lower-bound estimate of total TCR beta diversity. The raw public reads went through TCRdb reprocessing: fastp at Q25, MiXCR clone calling, in-frame beta chains kept. When rows share a CDR3 protein, they turn into one entry using the most common DNA and genes. V and J calls and clone size were set by TCRdb, not the authors. This sample holds hundreds of thousands of distinct CDR3 sequences; over 20% were observed only once. The top ten hold about 3.6% of the sample.

The sequence came from a man in his 70s in good health. Sequencing was done on a sample of blood.

The CDR3 is CASSYIQGGHEQYF. The nucleotide sequence is given as TGTGCCAGCAGTTACATCCAGGGTGGCCACGAGCAGTACTTC. The V and J genes are TRBV6-5 and TRBJ2-7; a weak D assignment points to TRBD1 (5 bases agree). Trimming removed 2 bases from V and 5 bases from J, leaving 13 bases between the germline ends. The germline V gene gives CDR1 as MNHEY and CDR2 as SVGAGI. Taken from cysteine to phenylalanine, the CDR3 has 14 residues. Solely the CDR3 DNA is kept, with 42 bases framed from the first base.